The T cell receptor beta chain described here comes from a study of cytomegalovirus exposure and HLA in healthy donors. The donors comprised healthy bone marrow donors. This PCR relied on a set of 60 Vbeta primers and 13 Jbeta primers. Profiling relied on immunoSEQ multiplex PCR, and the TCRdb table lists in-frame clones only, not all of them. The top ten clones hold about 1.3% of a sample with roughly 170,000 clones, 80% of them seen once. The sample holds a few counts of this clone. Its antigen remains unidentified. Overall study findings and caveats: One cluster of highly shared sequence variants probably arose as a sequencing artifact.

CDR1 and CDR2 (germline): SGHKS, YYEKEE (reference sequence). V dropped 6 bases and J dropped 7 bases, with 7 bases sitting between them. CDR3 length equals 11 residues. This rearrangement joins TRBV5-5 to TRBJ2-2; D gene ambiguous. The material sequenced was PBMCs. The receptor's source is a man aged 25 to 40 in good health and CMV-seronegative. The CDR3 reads CASTRFGELFF. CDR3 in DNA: TGTGCCAGCACCCGGTTCGGGGAGCTGTTTTTT.